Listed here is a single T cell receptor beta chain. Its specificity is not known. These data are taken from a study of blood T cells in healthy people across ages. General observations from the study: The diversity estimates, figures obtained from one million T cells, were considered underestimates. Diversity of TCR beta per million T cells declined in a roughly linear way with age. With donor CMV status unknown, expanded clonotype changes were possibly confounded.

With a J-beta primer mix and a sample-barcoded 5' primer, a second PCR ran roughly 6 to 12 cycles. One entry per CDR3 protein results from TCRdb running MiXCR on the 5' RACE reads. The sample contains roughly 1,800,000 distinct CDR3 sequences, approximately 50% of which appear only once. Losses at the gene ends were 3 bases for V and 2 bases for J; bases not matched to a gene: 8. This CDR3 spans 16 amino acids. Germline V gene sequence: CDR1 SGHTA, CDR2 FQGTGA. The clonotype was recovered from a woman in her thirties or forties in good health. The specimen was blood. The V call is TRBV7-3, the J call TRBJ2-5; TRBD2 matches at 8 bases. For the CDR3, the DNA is TGTGCCAGCAGCTTCGCCGGGGGGGCAGGTCAAGAGACCCAGTACTTC. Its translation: CASSFAGGAGQETQYF.